This T cell receptor beta chain was captured by sequencing in a study of identical twins. Study-level findings and limits: Donors were not followed over many years; analysis was cross-sectional. Reduced insertions were recorded for abundant cord blood beta clonotypes, with no such pattern in memory repertoires.

Healthy Caucasians were all of the donors. Many counts were recorded for this clonotype. Its specificity is not known. The J segment lost 6 bases and the V segment lost 6 bases, leaving 11 bases of the junction unmatched. The CDR3 is 16 residues long. Template switching added a universal primer site, and cDNA bore unique molecular identifiers. TCRdb passed the 5' RACE reads through MiXCR, listing each CDR3 protein once. The sample consists of about 330,000 distinct CDR3 sequences, roughly an eighth of them appearing once. These data are also associated with another study on yellow fever vaccine responses in identical twins.

This chain links TRBV12-3 or TRBV12-4 with TRBJ2-1, with 10 nucleotides matching TRBD2. Specimen: CD8+ T cells sorted from blood. This TCR came from a woman aged 18-35 years in good health. The chain's CDR3 is CASSPLEREGLNEQFF. In nucleotides, the CDR3 is TGTGCCAGCAGCCCTTTGGAGCGGGAGGGCCTCAATGAGCAGTTCTTC.